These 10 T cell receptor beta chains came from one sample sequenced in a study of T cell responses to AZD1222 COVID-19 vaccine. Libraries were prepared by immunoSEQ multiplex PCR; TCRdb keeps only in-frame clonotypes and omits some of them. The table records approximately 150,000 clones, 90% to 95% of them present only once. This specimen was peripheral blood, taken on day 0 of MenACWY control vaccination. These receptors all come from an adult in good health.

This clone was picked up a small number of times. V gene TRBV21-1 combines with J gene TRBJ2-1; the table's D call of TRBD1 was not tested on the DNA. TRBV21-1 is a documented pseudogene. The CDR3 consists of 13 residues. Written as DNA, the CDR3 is TGTGCCAGCAGCAAAAAGGGTAGGCAGGGTCGGATCTTC. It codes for CASSKKGRQGRIF.

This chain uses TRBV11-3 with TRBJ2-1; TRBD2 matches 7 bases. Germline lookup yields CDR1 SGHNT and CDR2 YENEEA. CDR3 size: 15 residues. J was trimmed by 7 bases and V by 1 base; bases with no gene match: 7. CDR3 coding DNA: TGTGCCAGCAGCTTAGGGGGGAGGGCCCAAAATGAGCAGTTCTTC. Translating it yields CASSLGGRAQNEQFF.

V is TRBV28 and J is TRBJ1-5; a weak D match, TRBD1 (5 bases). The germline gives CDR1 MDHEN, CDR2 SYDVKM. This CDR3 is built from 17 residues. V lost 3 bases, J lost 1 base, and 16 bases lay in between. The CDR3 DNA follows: TGTGCCAGCAGTTTGTATCGGACAATTGGGAGCAATCAGCCCCAGCATTTT. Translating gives CASSLYRTIGSNQPQHF.

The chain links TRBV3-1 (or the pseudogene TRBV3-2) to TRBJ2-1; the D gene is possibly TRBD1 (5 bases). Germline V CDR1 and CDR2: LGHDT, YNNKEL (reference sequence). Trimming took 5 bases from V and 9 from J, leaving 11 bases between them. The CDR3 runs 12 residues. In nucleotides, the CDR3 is TGTGCCAGCAGCTTGACAGTAACTGAGCAGTTCTTC. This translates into CASSLTVTEQFF.

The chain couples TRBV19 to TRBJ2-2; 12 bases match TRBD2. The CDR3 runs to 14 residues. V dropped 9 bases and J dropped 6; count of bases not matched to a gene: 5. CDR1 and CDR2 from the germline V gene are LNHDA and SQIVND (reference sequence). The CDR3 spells CASSLAGGPGELFF. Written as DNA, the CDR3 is TGTGCCAGCAGTCTAGCGGGAGGGCCCGGGGAGCTGTTTTTT.

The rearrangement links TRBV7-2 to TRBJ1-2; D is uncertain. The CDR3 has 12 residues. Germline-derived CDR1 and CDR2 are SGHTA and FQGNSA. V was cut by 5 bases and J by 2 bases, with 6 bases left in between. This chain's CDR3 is CASSARNYGYTF. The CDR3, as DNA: TGTGCCAGCAGCGCTCGGAACTATGGCTACACCTTC.

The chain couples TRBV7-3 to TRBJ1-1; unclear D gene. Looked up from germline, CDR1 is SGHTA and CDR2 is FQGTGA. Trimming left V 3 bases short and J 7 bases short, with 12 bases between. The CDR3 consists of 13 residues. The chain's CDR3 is CASSFAREGEAFF. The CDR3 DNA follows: TGTGCCAGCAGCTTCGCCCGGGAGGGTGAAGCTTTCTTT.

The CDR3 sequence is CASRAWRGDSPLHF. The CDR3 nucleotides are TGTGCCAGCAGGGCCTGGCGGGGAGATTCACCCCTCCACTTT. The rearrangement links TRBV28 to TRBJ1-6; D gene uncertain. V dropped 6 bases and J dropped 8 bases, with 14 bases sitting between them. The CDR3 runs 14 residues. CDR1 is MDHEN, CDR2 SYDVKM, per germline.

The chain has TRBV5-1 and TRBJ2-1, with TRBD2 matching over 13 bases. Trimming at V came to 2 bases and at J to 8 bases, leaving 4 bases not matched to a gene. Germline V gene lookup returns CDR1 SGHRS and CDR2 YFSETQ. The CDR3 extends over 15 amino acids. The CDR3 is CASSLLAGGPHEQFF. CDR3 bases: TGCGCCAGCAGCTTACTAGCGGGAGGGCCCCATGAGCAGTTCTTC.

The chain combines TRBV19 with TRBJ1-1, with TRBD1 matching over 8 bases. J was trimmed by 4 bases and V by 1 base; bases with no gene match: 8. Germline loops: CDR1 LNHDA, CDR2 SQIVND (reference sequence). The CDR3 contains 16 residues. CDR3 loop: CASSIVTGQGSTEAFF. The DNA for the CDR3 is TGTGCCAGTAGTATAGTTACCGGACAGGGAAGCACTGAAGCTTTCTTT.